These 20 T cell receptor beta chains share one sample of origin, sequenced in a study of CXCR3-negative and CXCR3-positive naive CD8 T cells. The method, 5' RACE with UMI labels, was used to prepare the TRB cDNA libraries. Reprocessing the 5' RACE reads, TCRdb reports a single entry for every CDR3 protein and omits DNA. This sample's table has around 47,000 distinct CDR3 sequences. The material sequenced was memory CD8+ T cells from blood. These TCRs come from a human donor in good health. Some clones in this sample may be carry-over from other donors' samples.

The chain uses TRBV12-3 or TRBV12-4 and TRBJ2-5; TCRdb outputs TRBD1, but without DNA this stays unchecked. The CDR3 has 13 amino acids. The CDR3 loop is CASSPQGAETQYF.

This chain links TRBV15 with TRBJ2-2. The CDR3 is made up of 15 amino acids. Germline V CDR1 and CDR2: LNHNV, YYDKDF (reference sequence). CDR3 sequence: CATSRPIANTGELFF.

This sequence joins TRBV11-2 and TRBJ2-3. From germline, CDR1 is SGHAT and CDR2 FQNNGV. The CDR3 consists of 15 residues. The CDR3 sequence: CASSLDFGFADTQYF. The whole variable domain, remainder taken from reference TRBV11-2 and TRBJ2-3, is EAGVAQSPRYKIIEKRQSVAFWCNPISGHATLYWYQQILGQGPKLLIQFQNNGVVDDSQLPKDRFSAERLKGVDSTLKIQPAKLEDSAVYLCASSLDFGFADTQYFGPGTRLTVL.

This clonotype registers medium-sized by frequency. V usage is TRBV5-4 and J usage is TRBJ2-1; the D call of TRBD1 rests on TCRdb alone, since no DNA is present to check it. The germline V gene encodes CDR1 SGHNT and CDR2 YYREEE (reference sequence). CDR3 size: 15 residues. The CDR3 spells CASSILRDSYNEQFF.

This chain connects TRBV6-5 to TRBJ2-1; the D gene TCRdb calls, TRBD1, cannot be checked with no DNA. CDR1 MNHEY and CDR2 SVGAGI come from the germline V gene. CDR3 length: 14 amino acids. CDR3: CASSPGTRGDEQFF.

The V gene is TRBV19, the J gene TRBJ2-2; TCRdb's assignment of TRBD1 cannot be checked, as there is no DNA. Per germline, CDR1 LNHDA and CDR2 SQIVND (reference sequence). The CDR3 totals 16 residues. The CDR3 sequence is CASSILTGSNTGELFF.

V is TRBV28 and J is TRBJ2-5; TCRdb's D call, TRBD2, is unchecked because there is no DNA. Germline CDR1 MDHEN, CDR2 SYDVKM. The CDR3 has 16 residues. The CDR3 loop is CASSLSSGGAWETQYF. Full variable domain (remainder filled in from reference TRBV28 and TRBJ2-5): DVKVTQSSRYLVKRTGEKVFLECVQDMDHENMFWYRQDPGLGLRLIYFSYDVKMKEKGDIPEGYSVSREKKERFSLILESASTNQTSMYLCASSLSSGGAWETQYFGPGTRLLVL.

V is TRBV4-1 and J is TRBJ2-6; as DNA is missing, the TRBD2 call by TCRdb cannot be tested. CDR3 size: 19 residues. CDR1 MGHRA and CDR2 YSYEKL come from the germline V gene. CDR3: CASSHLGLRDRSGANVLTF.

This chain links TRBV5-1 with TRBJ2-7; there is no DNA to check the TCRdb D call of TRBD1. The CDR3 length is 14 residues. Germline V gives CDR1 SGHRS, CDR2 YFSETQ. The CDR3 spells CASRKQGSAHEQYF.

V and J are TRBV28 and TRBJ2-7; TCRdb proposes TRBD2, but this gene call is untestable without DNA. The germline V gene has CDR1 MDHEN and CDR2 SYDVKM. This CDR3 region has 17 residues. This CDR3 is CASSFGTSGRDIDEQYF.

This rearrangement joins TRBV27 to TRBJ1-5; TCRdb's assignment of TRBD1 cannot be checked, as there is no DNA. This CDR3 region has 13 residues. Germline V lookup: CDR1 MNHEY, CDR2 SMNVEV (reference sequence). The CDR3 region is CASRNRGNQPQHF.

The rearrangement joins TRBV29-1 to TRBJ2-7. Germline CDR1 is SQVTM and CDR2 is ANQGSEA. CDR3 length: 12 amino acids. The CDR3 here is CSVVLPFYEQYF.

The CDR3 loop reads CASSVRGMNTEAFF. The V call is TRBV9, the J call TRBJ1-1. CDR3 length equals 14 residues. CDR1 and CDR2 from the germline V gene are SGDLS and YYNGEE.

This chain joins TRBV7-9 and TRBJ2-7. This CDR3 comprises 12 residues. Germline V CDR1 and CDR2: SEHNR, FQNEAQ (reference sequence). CDR3 sequence: CASSLGLLEQYF.

V and J are TRBV9 and TRBJ2-1; checking the TCRdb D call of TRBD1 is not possible without DNA. Per the germline V gene, CDR1 is SGDLS and CDR2 is YYNGEE. The CDR3 spans 17 residues. This CDR3 reads CASSAHSEGGDHNEQFF.

The rearrangement joins TRBV29-1 to TRBJ2-7. CDR3 length: 12 residues. CDR1 SQVTM and CDR2 ANQGSEA come from the germline V gene. The CDR3 is CSVEYNNYEQYF.

The genes are TRBV6-1 and TRBJ2-7; TCRdb names TRBD1, which stays unverified in the absence of DNA. The length of the CDR3 is 15 residues. Germline CDR1 MNHNS, CDR2 SASEGT. Here the CDR3 reads CASSDGTGEAYEQYF.

The chain recombines TRBV7-6 with TRBJ1-1; TCRdb's assignment of TRBD1 cannot be checked, as there is no DNA. The CDR3 is made up of 14 amino acids. Germline V lookup: CDR1 SGHVS, CDR2 FNYEAQ. The CDR3 is CASSLEQGSTEAFF. Drawing the rest from reference TRBV7-6 and TRBJ1-1, the complete variable domain is GAGVSQSPRYKVTKRGQDVALRCDPISGHVSLYWYRQALGQGPEFLTYFNYEAQQDKSGLPNDRFSAERPEGSISTLTIQRTEQRDSAMYRCASSLEQGSTEAFFGQGTRLTVV.

The rearrangement links TRBV4-3 to TRBJ2-7; TCRdb reports TRBD1, a call that lacks DNA to check it against. Germline assignment: CDR1 LGHNA and CDR2 YSLEER. This CDR3 has 15 amino acids. The CDR3 loop reads CASSQVSSGAYEQYF.

The gene calls are TRBV7-6 and TRBJ2-7; TCRdb returns TRBD1, unconfirmable since there is no DNA. The length of the CDR3 is 12 residues. Germline CDR1 SGHVS, CDR2 FNYEAQ. The chain's CDR3 is CASSSGEDEQYF. The full variable domain, rest sourced from reference TRBV7-6 and TRBJ2-7, is GAGVSQSPRYKVTKRGQDVALRCDPISGHVSLYWYRQALGQGPEFLTYFNYEAQQDKSGLPNDRFSAERPEGSISTLTIQRTEQRDSAMYRCASSSGEDEQYFGPGTRLTVT.